This entry lists 27 T cell receptor beta chains sequenced from one sample in a study of beta chain features in type 1 diabetes. The authors reverse transcribed all of the isolated RNA, so sequencing captured expressed TCRB transcripts. Clones were sequenced by immunoSEQ multiplex PCR, and TCRdb holds only the in-frame ones, with some missing. Here the sample spans approximately 470,000 clones, roughly 31% being singletons. The sequencing sample was made of naive CD4+ T cells from blood. The receptors originated from a man in his late teens or twenties in good health.

This chain joins TRBV18 and TRBJ2-3, with TRBD1 identical over 11 bases. Germline CDR1 KGHSH, CDR2 LQKENI. J was trimmed by 4 bases and V by 6 bases; bases with no gene match: 18. CDR3 length equals 19 residues. The CDR3 sequence: CASSRPGTGGIRGPDTQYF. The CDR3 DNA is TGTGCCAGCTCGCGTCCCGGGACAGGGGGAATACGAGGGCCAGATACGCAGTATTTT.

This clone came up a few times. Additional DNA sequences in this sample encode the identical CDR3. The J gene is TRBJ2-1, the V gene TRBV30; D is ambiguous. V was shortened by 0 bases and J by 6 bases, with 3 bases between the two germline ends. Germline CDR1 is GTSNPN and CDR2 is SVGIG (reference sequence). CDR3 size: 11 residues. The CDR3 nucleotides read TGTGCCTGGAGTGTGAGCAATGAGCAGTTCTTC. As protein: CAWSVSNEQFF. Complete variable domain (other parts from reference TRBV30 and TRBJ2-1): SQTIHQWPATLVQPVGSPLSLECTVEGTSNPNLYWYRQAAGRGLQLLFYSVGIGQISSEVPQNLSASRPQDRQFILSSKKLLLSDSGFYLCAWSVSNEQFFGPGTRLTVL.

Note on this clone: A read error may be the cause here, since a much bigger clone is one base away. This CDR3 is also generated by other DNA sequences in the sample. This chain's CDR3 is CASSSYYEQYF. CDR3 DNA: TGTGCCAGCAGCTCCTACTACGAGCAGTACTTC. The chain links TRBV11-2 to TRBJ2-7; no reliable D call. Germline V CDR1 and CDR2: SGHAT, FQNNGV. Trimming removed 4 bases at V and 3 bases at J, with 4 bases between. The CDR3 length is 11 residues.

The chain has TRBV29-1 and TRBJ1-5; D perhaps matches TRBD1 (6 bases). The CDR3 runs to 13 residues. V was cut by 4 bases and J by 2 bases, with 9 bases left in between. Germline V gene data show CDR1 as SQVTM and CDR2 as ANQGSEA. The CDR3 reads CSVGAGGNQPQHF. As DNA, the CDR3 is TGCAGCGTTGGTGCAGGGGGCAATCAGCCCCAGCATTTT.

This chain links TRBV4-3 with TRBJ2-6; no firm D call. Germline CDR1 LGHNA, CDR2 YSLEER. V dropped 1 base and J dropped 4 bases, with 14 bases sitting between them. This CDR3 region has 17 residues. CDR3 nucleotide sequence: TGCGCCAGCAGCCAAGGCCTAATGACCCCCGGGGCCAACGTCCTGACTTTC. Translation: CASSQGLMTPGANVLTF.

This clone came up a few times. The chain is built from TRBV29-1 and TRBJ2-6; 7 bases map to TRBD1. V lost 4 bases and J lost 4; bases outside the gene matches: 7. Germline V gene sequence: CDR1 SQVTM, CDR2 ANQGSEA. CDR3 size: 15 residues. CDR3 amino acids: CSVALDRAGANVLTF. The CDR3 nucleotides read TGCAGCGTTGCCCTCGACAGGGCCGGGGCCAACGTCCTGACTTTC.

There are a few counts of this clone. The chain is built from TRBV14 and TRBJ2-1, with TRBD2 identical over 14 bases. The length of the CDR3 is 16 residues. The V gene end was trimmed by 4 bases and the J gene end by 8 bases; junction bases not matched to a gene: 7. Germline lookup yields CDR1 SGHDN and CDR2 FVKESK. CDR3 protein: CASSRRLAGGGDEQFF. CDR3 nucleotides: TGTGCCAGCAGCCGGCGACTAGCGGGAGGGGGCGATGAGCAGTTCTTC.

The chain has TRBV29-1 and TRBJ2-7; 11 bases fit TRBD2. The ends lost 4 bases at V and 4 bases at J; junction bases unmatched: 15. The CDR3 contains 17 residues. The germline V gene encodes CDR1 SQVTM and CDR2 ANQGSEA. This CDR3 reads CSVVTSGSKTPGYEQYF. CDR3 DNA sequence: TGCAGCGTTGTTACTAGCGGGAGTAAGACTCCAGGGTACGAGCAGTACTTC.

This rearrangement joins TRBV5-1 to TRBJ2-1; a possible D gene is TRBD2 (5 bases). The CDR3 has 11 residues. V lost 6 bases and J lost 9, with 10 bases in between. From germline, CDR1 is SGHRS and CDR2 YFSETQ. The CDR3 region has the DNA TGCGCCAGCAAAGGAGAGGGTGAGCAGTTCTTC. The encoded protein is CASKGEGEQFF. The entire variable domain, with the rest obtained from reference TRBV5-1 and TRBJ2-1, is as follows: KAGVTQTPRYLIKTRGQQVTLSCSPISGHRSVSWYQQTPGQGLQFLFEYFSETQRNKGNFPGRFSGRQFSNSRSEMNVSTLELGDSALYLCASKGEGEQFFGPGTRLTVL.

The chain employs TRBV6-5 and TRBJ2-1; possibly TRBD1 for D (6 bases). CDR3 length: 13 residues. Germline CDR1 reads MNHEY; CDR2 reads SVGAGI. Trimming took 7 bases from V and 3 from J, leaving 10 bases between them. CDR3 sequence (DNA): TGTGCCAGCAAGCCGGGACACTACAATGAGCAGTTCTTC. Translated, it gives CASKPGHYNEQFF.

This clone was observed a handful of times. DNA for the CDR3: TGTGCCAGCAGCCCTGGGACAGTATGGGAGACCCAGTACTTC. This sequence encodes CASSPGTVWETQYF. The chain employs TRBV5-4 and TRBJ2-5, with 7 nucleotides matching TRBD1. CDR3 size: 14 residues. The germline gives CDR1 SGHNT, CDR2 YYREEE (reference sequence). The V segment lost 4 bases and the J segment 5 bases; nucleotides outside the gene matches: 8.

This clone was counted a few times. This sequence joins TRBV15 and TRBJ1-4, with 8 bases identical to TRBD1. CDR3 size: 13 residues. V gave up 7 bases and J gave up 8 bases; unmatched junction bases: 6. Germline CDR1 reads LNHNV; CDR2 reads YYDKDF (reference sequence). The chain's CDR3 is CATNGQGGEKLFF. The CDR3 bases are TGTGCCACCAACGGACAGGGAGGAGAAAAACTGTTTTTT. Full variable domain (remainder filled in from reference TRBV15 and TRBJ1-4): DAMVIQNPRYQVTQFGKPVTLSCSQTLNHNVMYWYQQKSSQAPKLLFHYYDKDFNNEADTPDNFQSRRPNTSFCFLDIRSPGLGDTAMYLCATNGQGGEKLFFGSGTQLSVL.

This clone was seen more than once but under ten times. The rearrangement joins TRBV7-9 to TRBJ2-3; tentatively, D is TRBD1 (5 bases). Deletions cut 5 bases from V and 0 bases from J, with 9 bases between. Looked up from germline, CDR1 is SEHNR and CDR2 is FQNEAQ (reference sequence). The CDR3 runs to 14 residues. Here the CDR3 reads CASSPWGSTDTQYF. CDR3 DNA: TGTGCCAGCAGCCCCTGGGGCAGCACAGATACGCAGTATTTT.

This clone has only a few counts. The rearrangement joins TRBV9 to TRBJ2-1; D may be TRBD2 (6 bases). V dropped 4 bases and J dropped 7 bases, with 21 bases sitting between them. The CDR3 is 16 residues long. Germline V gene sequence: CDR1 SGDLS, CDR2 YYNGEE. CDR3 in amino acids: CASSSHGGAAVNEQFF. In DNA form, the CDR3 reads TGTGCCAGCAGCTCCCACGGGGGAGCTGCGGTGAATGAGCAGTTCTTC.

This clone was seen a few times. Within the sample, other DNA sequences also encode this same CDR3. The chain employs TRBV18 and TRBJ2-1, with D unresolved. CDR3 length: 11 residues. Trimming removed 2 bases at V and 5 bases at J, with 1 base between. Per germline, CDR1 KGHSH and CDR2 LQKENI. Here the CDR3 DNA reads TGTGCCAGCTCACCAGACAATGAGCAGTTCTTC. Its protein product is CASSPDNEQFF.

This clone was counted between two and nine times. This chain links TRBV29-1 with TRBJ2-3, with 7 bases identical to TRBD2. Germline V lookup: CDR1 SQVTM, CDR2 ANQGSEA. This CDR3 comprises 13 residues. The junction had 5 bases not matched to a gene; V was cut back by 8 bases and J by 0 bases. The CDR3 DNA reads as TGCAGCCTGGCGGGACTAAGCACAGATACGCAGTATTTT. It encodes CSLAGLSTDTQYF.

The chain carries TRBV30 and TRBJ2-5, with D possibly TRBD1 on 6 matching bases. The CDR3 totals 15 residues. The V gene lost 1 base and the J gene lost 5 bases, with 17 bases spanning the gap. Germline V gene sequence: CDR1 GTSNPN, CDR2 SVGIG (reference sequence). CDR3 sequence: CAWSAPRQGRETQYF. The CDR3 DNA is TGTGCCTGGAGTGCCCCGCGGCAGGGGCGTGAGACCCAGTACTTC.

The chain recombines TRBV29-1 with TRBJ2-5; no clear D. V shed 2 bases and J shed 5 bases, with 9 bases lying between them. Germline V gene data show CDR1 as SQVTM and CDR2 as ANQGSEA. This CDR3 is built from 12 residues. CDR3 loop: CSVEIGWETQYF. The CDR3 bases are TGCAGCGTTGAAATAGGGTGGGAGACCCAGTACTTC.

The chain combines TRBV10-3 with TRBJ2-2; either TRBD1 or TRBD2 may supply D (5 bases each). Germline CDR1 ENHRY, CDR2 SYGVKD. Trimming took 8 bases from V and 3 from J, leaving 7 bases between them. This CDR3 region has 12 residues. CDR3 bases: TGTGCCATCGGGGGTTACACCGGGGAGCTGTTTTTT. Residues: CAIGGYTGELFF.

The rearrangement links TRBV10-3 to TRBJ2-5, with a weak D call TRBD1 (5 bases). The V gene's germline CDR1 is ENHRY and CDR2 SYGVKD. The CDR3 contains 12 residues. V dropped 2 bases and J dropped 4 bases, with 5 bases sitting between them. DNA for the CDR3: TGTGCCATCAGTGAGAGGGGAGAGACCCAGTACTTC. Protein sequence: CAISERGETQYF.

This clone has more than one count but fewer than ten. V usage is TRBV30 and J usage is TRBJ1-2; 7 bases line up with TRBD1. Per germline, CDR1 GTSNPN and CDR2 SVGIG (reference sequence). The CDR3 is made up of 11 amino acids. After removal of 5 bases from V and 8 bases from J, the junction contained 5 bases not matched to a gene. CDR3 sequence: CAWERDSGYTF. In nucleotides, the CDR3 is TGTGCCTGGGAAAGGGACAGCGGCTACACCTTC.

The CDR3 is CASSQVSQGVHEQFF. The CDR3 bases are TGTGCCAGCAGCCAAGTTTCACAGGGGGTCCATGAGCAGTTCTTC. This rearrangement joins TRBV4-2 to TRBJ2-1; the match to TRBD1 covers 8 bases. CDR1 is LGHNA, CDR2 YNFKEQ, per germline. This CDR3 has 15 residues. The V gene end was trimmed by 1 base and the J gene end by 8 bases; junction bases not matched to a gene: 7.

J is TRBJ2-2 and V is TRBV29-1; no firm D call. CDR1 is SQVTM and CDR2 is ANQGSEA in the germline V gene. Deletions cut 2 bases from V and 5 bases from J, with 9 bases between. The CDR3 has 13 residues. The DNA of the CDR3 is TGCAGCGTTGAATCCCCAATTACCGGGGAGCTGTTTTTT. Encoded protein: CSVESPITGELFF.

The rearrangement uses TRBV9 and TRBJ2-6; D remains unclear. The V gene lost 0 bases and the J gene lost 1 base, with 8 bases spanning the gap. Germline V lookup: CDR1 SGDLS, CDR2 YYNGEE. The CDR3 totals 16 residues. The CDR3 DNA follows: TGTGCCAGCAGCGTAGTTGTTGGGTCTGGGGCCAACGTCCTGACTTTC. Translation gives CASSVVVGSGANVLTF.

The V gene is TRBV25-1, the J gene TRBJ2-7; 7 bases fit TRBD2. The CDR3 totals 14 residues. CDR1 MGHDK and CDR2 SYGVNS come from the germline V gene. V was clipped by 6 bases and J by 2 bases; unmatched bases: 7. CDR3 protein: CASRAMGGPYEQYF. The CDR3 nucleotides read TGTGCCAGCAGGGCTATGGGAGGGCCCTACGAGCAGTACTTC.

This clone was detected only a few times. The chain employs TRBV19 and TRBJ2-1; tentatively, D is TRBD1 (6 bases). The V gene's germline CDR1 is LNHDA and CDR2 SQIVND (reference sequence). The CDR3 has 16 amino acids. Trimming shortened V by 4 bases and J by 0 bases, and 13 bases separated the two germline ends. CDR3 residues: CASSTRDISSYNEQFF. DNA for the CDR3: TGTGCCAGTAGTACCCGGGACATCTCCTCCTACAATGAGCAGTTCTTC.

The chain carries TRBV15 and TRBJ1-4; D is unresolved. CDR1 is LNHNV, CDR2 YYDKDF, per germline (reference sequence). CDR3 size: 14 residues. The V gene lost 5 bases and the J gene lost 10 bases, with 17 bases spanning the gap. The CDR3 DNA reads TGTGCCACCAGCCCTGAACCGTTAAAGGGAAAACTGTTTTTT. Translation: CATSPEPLKGKLFF.